The clone carrying this T cell receptor beta chain was seen once. Antigen unknown. The data were taken from a study of radiotherapy plus CTLA-4 blockade in lung cancer. In the study overall: Objective response was observed in roughly a sixth of patients, and disease control in roughly 30%.

Sequencing was performed with immunoSEQ multiplex PCR; in TCRdb, only in-frame clones are kept and a portion is missing. This sample has around 40,000 clones, with approximately 86% found just once. The V gene end was trimmed by 7 bases and the J gene end by 7 bases; junction bases not matched to a gene: 4. The CDR3 is made up of 12 amino acids. CDR1 MNHNY and CDR2 SVGAGI come from the germline V gene (reference sequence). Ipilimumab-mediated CTLA-4 blockade plus focal radiation was given to patients having chemo-refractory metastatic non-small-cell lung cancer. Overall study findings and caveats: Subsequent to radiotherapy plus ipilimumab, tumor-derived TCR clones underwent expansion in blood. Best predicting response, reportedly, were early blood T cell clone dynamics, with interferon-beta.

This chain uses TRBV6-6 with TRBJ1-2; TRBD1 matches 9 bases. The TCR was taken from a human donor with non-small cell lung cancer whose response to radiotherapy plus ipilimumab could not be evaluated. Material: peripheral blood, obtained from a patient treated with radiotherapy plus ipilimumab. CDR3 nucleotides: TGTGCCAGCATCCCGGACAGGGGTGGCTACACCTTC. Translation: CASIPDRGGYTF.